This TCR beta chain was obtained from a study of CD8 T cells in ankylosing spondylitis. Using its own MiXCR run on the 5' RACE reads, TCRdb lists one record per CDR3 protein. This sample has roughly 190,000 distinct CDR3 sequences, with around 13% found just once. In its sample, this clonotype was seen a few times. V lost 5 bases, J lost 3 bases, and 22 bases lay in between. The CDR3 length is 17 residues. Germline V CDR1 and CDR2: SGHDN, FVKESK. This sequence was found in a male donor with ankylosing spondylitis or in good health (not recorded which). The chain combines TRBV14 with TRBJ1-1; TRBD1 might be the D (5 bases). Sequenced input: blood, either unsorted or a sorted T cell fraction (not recorded which). CDR3 bases: TGTGCCAGCAGCGCGTCTCTAGTGGGGTGGGGGTACACTGAAGCTTTCTTT. Translated: CASSASLVGWGYTEAFF.